One sample yielded the 27 T cell receptor beta chains listed below, sequenced in a study of OX40 agonist ivuxolimab in advanced cancers. Assay used: immunoSEQ multiplex PCR; TCRdb lists only in-frame clones, some missing. The data show roughly 65,000 clones, with around 87% seen just once and 8% to 11% held by the top ten. The source material was CD4+ or CD8+ T cells sorted from blood, sampled in a trial of the OX40 agonist ivuxolimab. The receptors derive from an adult with an advanced solid tumor such as melanoma, head and neck, liver or kidney cancer.

The CDR3 reads CASSYRQGLGEKLFF. The CDR3 DNA follows: TGCGCCAGCAGCTACCGACAGGGGTTAGGTGAAAAACTGTTTTTT. V usage is TRBV5-1 and J usage is TRBJ1-4; 8 bases are shared with TRBD1. Losses at the gene ends were 3 bases for V and 7 bases for J; bases not matched to a gene: 8. The CDR3 extends over 15 amino acids. The V gene's germline CDR1 is SGHRS and CDR2 YFSETQ. Looking up the rest from reference TRBV5-1 and TRBJ1-4 gives the full variable domain: KAGVTQTPRYLIKTRGQQVTLSCSPISGHRSVSWYQQTPGQGLQFLFEYFSETQRNKGNFPGRFSGRQFSNSRSEMNVSTLELGDSALYLCASSYRQGLGEKLFFGSGTQLSVL.

This chain links TRBV5-1 with TRBJ2-1; 10 bases agree with TRBD1. The CDR3 loop spans 14 amino acids. V was pared by 4 bases and J by 6 bases, with 4 bases of the junction left unmatched. Germline V gene lookup returns CDR1 SGHRS and CDR2 YFSETQ. This CDR3 reads CASSPRTGGNEQFF. The DNA of the CDR3 is TGCGCCAGCAGCCCTCGGACAGGGGGCAATGAGCAGTTCTTC. Drawing the rest from reference TRBV5-1 and TRBJ2-1, the complete variable domain is KAGVTQTPRYLIKTRGQQVTLSCSPISGHRSVSWYQQTPGQGLQFLFEYFSETQRNKGNFPGRFSGRQFSNSRSEMNVSTLELGDSALYLCASSPRTGGNEQFFGPGTRLTVL.

The chain employs TRBV27 and TRBJ2-5, with 8 bases identical to TRBD2. Per the germline V gene, CDR1 is MNHEY and CDR2 is SMNVEV (reference sequence). CDR3 length: 14 residues. The V and J ends lost 2 bases and 4 bases, in that order; junction bases with no gene match: 3. CDR3 amino acids: CASSLIAGGETQYF. CDR3 nucleotides: TGTGCCAGCAGTTTAATCGCGGGAGGAGAGACCCAGTACTTC.

The rearrangement uses TRBV7-2 and TRBJ2-3; TRBD2 agrees at 11 bases. The germline CDR1 and CDR2 sequences are SGHTA and FQGNSA. The CDR3 sequence is 16 residues long. Trimming cost V 0 bases and J 5 bases; bases outside gene matches: 4. CDR3 region: CASSLALAGGGDTQYF. The CDR3 DNA sequence: TGTGCCAGCAGCTTAGCTCTAGCGGGAGGTGGAGATACGCAGTATTTT.

The genes are TRBV28 and TRBJ2-7; D ambiguous. This CDR3 is 14 amino acids long. Germline values: CDR1 MDHEN, CDR2 SYDVKM. Trimming removed 11 bases at V and 2 bases at J, with 19 bases between. CDR3 nucleotide sequence: TGTGCCGCCCTCCCCACACAGAGAACCTACGAGCAGTACTTC. Residues: CAALPTQRTYEQYF. Supplemented by reference TRBV28 and TRBJ2-7, the full variable domain reads DVKVTQSSRYLVKRTGEKVFLECVQDMDHENMFWYRQDPGLGLRLIYFSYDVKMKEKGDIPEGYSVSREKKERFSLILESASTNQTSMYLCAALPTQRTYEQYFGPGTRLTVT.

A single count supports this clone. V and J are TRBV21-1 and TRBJ1-4. TRBV21-1 is flagged as a pseudogene. The CDR3 is 13 residues long. In DNA form, the CDR3 reads TGTGCCAGGCCAATAGCAACTAATGAAAAACTGTTTTTT. It is translated as CARPIATNEKLFF.

The gene calls are TRBV9 and TRBJ1-3, with TRBD1 as a possible D gene (6 bases). This CDR3 comprises 16 residues. Germline CDR1 and CDR2: SGDLS and YYNGEE. Trimming cost V 4 bases and J 8 bases, with 22 bases left between them. CDR3 protein: CASSLAWGGRSDTIYF. The CDR3 region has the DNA TGTGCCAGCAGCCTCGCTTGGGGGGGCCGATCGGACACCATATATTTT.

The table lists this clone with a count of one. The J gene is TRBJ2-3, the V gene TRBV2; TRBD2 might be the D (6 bases). V shed 4 bases and J shed 1 base, with 9 bases lying between them. The germline CDR1 and CDR2 sequences are SNHLY and FYNNEI. This CDR3 has 14 amino acids. This chain's CDR3 is CASSVGRGTDTQYF. Here the CDR3 DNA reads TGTGCCAGCAGTGTCGGGAGAGGCACAGATACGCAGTATTTT.

The gene calls are TRBV19 and TRBJ2-3; tentatively, D is TRBD2 (7 bases). The CDR3 is made up of 14 amino acids. V was trimmed by 5 bases and J by 2 bases, leaving 11 bases between them. Germline V gives CDR1 LNHDA, CDR2 SQIVND (reference sequence). The CDR3 sequence is CASSRGDNTDTQYF. As DNA, the CDR3 is TGTGCCAGTAGTCGGGGGGACAACACAGATACGCAGTATTTT.

The V and J genes are TRBV15 and TRBJ2-1, with 11 bases lining up with TRBD1. The CDR3 length is 18 residues. Germline loops: CDR1 LNHNV, CDR2 YYDKDF (reference sequence). Losses at the gene ends were 4 bases for V and 4 bases for J; bases not matched to a gene: 12. Here the CDR3 DNA reads TGTGCCACCAGCACAACCTCCATCCGGGACAGGGGGTACAATGAGCAGTTCTTC. Translation: CATSTTSIRDRGYNEQFF.

This chain links TRBV5-4 with TRBJ2-2; weak D call: TRBD1 (6 bases). V was pared by 2 bases and J by 0 bases, with 8 bases between. Germline lookup yields CDR1 SGHNT and CDR2 YYREEE (reference sequence). The CDR3 covers 15 residues. The CDR3 sequence is CASSFRGSNTGELFF. CDR3 bases: TGTGCCAGCAGCTTCAGGGGCTCGAACACCGGGGAGCTGTTTTTT. Drawing the rest from reference TRBV5-4 and TRBJ2-2, the complete variable domain is ETGVTQSPTHLIKTRGQQVTLRCSSQSGHNTVSWYQQALGQGPQFIFQYYREEENGRGNFPPRFSGLQFPNYSSELNVNALELDDSALYLCASSFRGSNTGELFFGEGSRLTVL.

The chain has TRBV30 and TRBJ2-1, with D perhaps TRBD2 (7 bases). This CDR3 region has 14 residues. Germline CDR1 and CDR2: GTSNPN and SVGIG (reference sequence). V lost 4 bases and J lost 13, with 23 bases in between. CDR3 in amino acids: CAWTVGGRGVGQFF. The CDR3 nucleotides are TGTGCCTGGACCGTGGGGGGGCGGGGCGTCGGACAGTTCTTC.

The CDR3 DNA reads as TGTGCCACCAGCAGAGGCACAGGAATTAGCAATCAGCCCCAGCATTTT. Amino acids: CATSRGTGISNQPQHF. The V gene is TRBV15, the J gene TRBJ1-5; D possibly corresponds to TRBD1 (5 bases). The CDR3 is made up of 16 amino acids. From germline, CDR1 is LNHNV and CDR2 YYDKDF (reference sequence). Deletions cut 1 base from V and 0 bases from J, with 10 bases between.

V gene TRBV18 combines with J gene TRBJ1-3; 8 bases fit TRBD1. V lost 3 bases, J lost 4 bases, and 5 bases stayed unmatched. The CDR3 consists of 15 residues. CDR1 is KGHSH and CDR2 is LQKENI in the germline V gene. In DNA, the CDR3 is TGTGCCAGCTCACCTCAGGGGGCATCGGGAAACACCATATATTTT. Its protein is CASSPQGASGNTIYF.

This clone was seen a handful of times. The chain joins TRBV28 to TRBJ1-5; D unresolved. Trimming took off 5 bases at V and 2 bases at J, with 4 bases between the two ends. Germline CDR1 is MDHEN and CDR2 is SYDVKM. The CDR3 extends over 12 amino acids. The CDR3 DNA reads as TGTGCCAGCAGTCCCGGCAATCAGCCCCAGCATTTT. It translates to CASSPGNQPQHF.

The V and J genes are TRBV18 and TRBJ2-5, with D possibly being TRBD2 (6 bases). CDR1 is KGHSH and CDR2 is LQKENI in the germline V gene. V dropped 6 bases and J dropped 4 bases, with 12 bases sitting between them. This CDR3 is 13 amino acids long. The CDR3 DNA follows: TGTGCCAGCTCTTCGGAGGGCCCAGAGACCCAGTACTTC. As protein: CASSSEGPETQYF.

This clone appeared a single time. The rearrangement joins TRBV6-5 to TRBJ1-4; possibly TRBD1 for D (6 bases). CDR1 is MNHEY, CDR2 SVGAGI, per germline. The V gene lost 0 bases and the J gene lost 4 bases, with 12 bases spanning the gap. The CDR3 is made up of 16 amino acids. The CDR3 region has the DNA TGTGCCAGCAGTTACTCCGCCGGCAGGGGTAATGAAAAACTGTTTTTT. It yields the protein CASSYSAGRGNEKLFF.

V usage is TRBV5-1 and J usage is TRBJ2-1; 13 nucleotides match TRBD2. J was trimmed by 0 bases and V by 4 bases; bases with no gene match: 10. Germline loops: CDR1 SGHRS, CDR2 YFSETQ. This CDR3 region has 19 residues. DNA for the CDR3: TGCGCCAGCAGCCCCCCCCCGGGACTAGCGGGGCGCTCCTACAATGAGCAGTTCTTC. Translating gives CASSPPPGLAGRSYNEQFF.

This rearrangement joins TRBV7-9 to TRBJ2-7, with 9 bases matching TRBD1. Losses at the gene ends were 2 bases for V and 6 bases for J; bases not matched to a gene: 5. The CDR3 runs 14 residues. The germline gives CDR1 SEHNR, CDR2 FQNEAQ (reference sequence). CDR3 nucleotides: TGTGCCAGCAGCTTATTGGGACAGGGAGGCGAGCAGTACTTC. Translation: CASSLLGQGGEQYF. Combining the CDR3 with reference TRBV7-9 and TRBJ2-7 gives the whole variable domain DTGVSQNPRHKITKRGQNVTFRCDPISEHNRLYWYRQTLGQGPEFLTYFQNEAQLEKSRLLSDRFSAERPKGSFSTLEIQRTEQGDSAMYLCASSLLGQGGEQYFGPGTRLTVT.

Only one count was recorded for this clone. This rearrangement joins TRBV20-1 to TRBJ1-3; no definite D call. V was clipped by 7 bases and J by 4 bases, with 5 bases between them. CDR1 is DFQATT, CDR2 SNEGSKA, per germline (reference sequence). The CDR3 is made up of 10 amino acids. DNA of the CDR3: TGCAGTGTACAGGGAAACACCATATATTTT. Translated, it gives CSVQGNTIYF.

The chain has TRBV5-8 and TRBJ1-5; tentatively, D is TRBD1 (5 bases). The germline CDR1 and CDR2 sequences are SGHTS and YDEGEE. Deletions cut 4 bases from V and 1 base from J, with 9 bases between. CDR3 size: 14 residues. The chain's CDR3 is CASSLRASNQPQHF. The DNA of the CDR3 is TGTGCCAGCAGCCTCAGGGCCAGCAATCAGCCCCAGCATTTT.

The rearrangement joins TRBV6-5 to TRBJ2-7; perhaps D is TRBD1 or TRBD2 (5 bases each). Trimming left V 10 bases short and J 6 bases short, with 19 bases between. Germline lookup yields CDR1 MNHEY and CDR2 SVGAGI. The CDR3 is 13 amino acids. In DNA form, the CDR3 reads TGTGCCACTCTGGGGCGGGTTCGGTCCGAGCAGTACTTC. Protein product: CATLGRVRSEQYF.

The chain employs TRBV4-3 and TRBJ1-2; TRBD1 is a possible D gene (5 bases). This CDR3 has 15 amino acids. Germline CDR1 and CDR2: LGHNA and YSLEER. Between the trimmed V and J ends, which lost 0 bases and 4 bases, there was a span of 12 bases. CDR3 nucleotide sequence: TGCGCCAGCAGCCAAGATGGGACGGCTTCCTATGGCTACACCTTC. Protein sequence: CASSQDGTASYGYTF.

The CDR3 DNA is TGTGCCTGGAGGGTCAGATCGAACACTGAAGCTTTCTTT. Amino acid sequence: CAWRVRSNTEAFF. The chain uses TRBV30 and TRBJ1-1; D not certain. CDR1 and CDR2 (germline): GTSNPN, SVGIG (reference sequence). V shed 3 bases and J shed 1 base, with 9 bases lying between them. There are 13 residues in the CDR3.

Details on this clone: A read error may produce the germline difference seen at one junction end. V gene TRBV6-1 combines with J gene TRBJ2-5; the match to TRBD1 covers 8 bases. The CDR3 loop spans 15 amino acids. Germline lookup yields CDR1 MNHNS and CDR2 SASEGT. The CDR3 DNA follows: TGTGCCAGCAGCGAAGGAAGAAACAGGGGGGAGACCCAGTACTTC. Its translation: CASSEGRNRGETQYF.

This clone came up once. The chain uses TRBV9 and TRBJ2-3; TRBD1 is a possible D gene (5 bases). The CDR3 loop spans 15 amino acids. V lost 0 bases and J lost 0, with 8 bases in between. Germline V CDR1 and CDR2: SGDLS, YYNGEE. The CDR3 is CASSVEGPSTDTQYF. CDR3 coding DNA: TGTGCCAGCAGCGTAGAGGGGCCTAGCACAGATACGCAGTATTTT.

This chain uses TRBV2 with TRBJ2-6; either TRBD1 or TRBD2 may supply D (5 bases each). The CDR3 runs to 16 residues. Germline CDR1 and CDR2: SNHLY and FYNNEI. V lost 7 bases to trimming and J lost 0 bases, with 13 bases between them. DNA of the CDR3: TGTGCCAGCAAGGGACCACACAGCTCTGGGGCCAACGTCCTGACTTTC. Its translation: CASKGPHSSGANVLTF.